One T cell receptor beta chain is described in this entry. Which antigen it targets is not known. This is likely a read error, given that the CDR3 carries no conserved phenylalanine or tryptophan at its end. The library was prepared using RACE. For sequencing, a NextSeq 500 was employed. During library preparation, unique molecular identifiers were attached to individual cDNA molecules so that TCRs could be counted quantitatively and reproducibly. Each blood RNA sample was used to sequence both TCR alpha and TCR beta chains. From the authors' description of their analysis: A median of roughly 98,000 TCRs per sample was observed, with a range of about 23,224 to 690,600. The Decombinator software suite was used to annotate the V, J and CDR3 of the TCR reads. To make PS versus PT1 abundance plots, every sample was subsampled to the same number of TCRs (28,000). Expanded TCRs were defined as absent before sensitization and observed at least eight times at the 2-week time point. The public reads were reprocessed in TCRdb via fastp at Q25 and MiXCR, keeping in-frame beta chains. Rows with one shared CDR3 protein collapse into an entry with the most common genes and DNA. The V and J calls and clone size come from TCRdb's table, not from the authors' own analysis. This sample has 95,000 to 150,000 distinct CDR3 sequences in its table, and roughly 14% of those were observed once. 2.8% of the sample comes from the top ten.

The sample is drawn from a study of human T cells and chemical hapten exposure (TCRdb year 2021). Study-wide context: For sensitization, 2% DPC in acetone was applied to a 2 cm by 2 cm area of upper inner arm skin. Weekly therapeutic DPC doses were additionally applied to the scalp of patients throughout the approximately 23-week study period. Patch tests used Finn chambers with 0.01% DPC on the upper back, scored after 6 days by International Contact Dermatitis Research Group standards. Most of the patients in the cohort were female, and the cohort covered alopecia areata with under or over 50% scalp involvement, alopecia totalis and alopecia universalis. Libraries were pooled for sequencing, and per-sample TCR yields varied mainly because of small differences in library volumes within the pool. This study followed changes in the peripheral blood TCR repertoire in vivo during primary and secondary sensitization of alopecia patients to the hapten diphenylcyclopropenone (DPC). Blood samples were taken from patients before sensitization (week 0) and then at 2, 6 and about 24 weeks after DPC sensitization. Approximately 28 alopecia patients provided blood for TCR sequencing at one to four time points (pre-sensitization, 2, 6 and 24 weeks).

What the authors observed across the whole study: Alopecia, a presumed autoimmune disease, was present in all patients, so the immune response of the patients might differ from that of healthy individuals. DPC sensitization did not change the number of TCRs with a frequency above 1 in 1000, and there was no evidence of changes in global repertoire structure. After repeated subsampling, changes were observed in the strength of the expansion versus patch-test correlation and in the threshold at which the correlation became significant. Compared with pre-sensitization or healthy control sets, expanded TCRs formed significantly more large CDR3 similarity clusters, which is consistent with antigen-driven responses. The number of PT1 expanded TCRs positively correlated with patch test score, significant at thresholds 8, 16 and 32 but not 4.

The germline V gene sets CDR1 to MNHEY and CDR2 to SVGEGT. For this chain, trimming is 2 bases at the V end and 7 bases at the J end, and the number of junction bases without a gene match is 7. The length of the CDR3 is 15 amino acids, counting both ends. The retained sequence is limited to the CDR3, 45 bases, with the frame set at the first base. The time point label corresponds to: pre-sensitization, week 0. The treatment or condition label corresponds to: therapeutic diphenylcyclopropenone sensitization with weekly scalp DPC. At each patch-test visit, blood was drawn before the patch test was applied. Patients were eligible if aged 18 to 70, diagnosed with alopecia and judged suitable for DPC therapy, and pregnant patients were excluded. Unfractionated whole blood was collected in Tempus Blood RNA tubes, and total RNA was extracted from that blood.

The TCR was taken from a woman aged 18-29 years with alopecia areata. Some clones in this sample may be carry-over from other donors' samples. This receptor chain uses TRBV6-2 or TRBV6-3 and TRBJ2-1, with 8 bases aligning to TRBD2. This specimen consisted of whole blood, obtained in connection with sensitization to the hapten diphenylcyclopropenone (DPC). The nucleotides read TGTGCCAGCAGTTACGCCAGCGGGGGAGGTAATGAGCAGTTCGTC. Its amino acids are CASSYASGGGNEQFV.